This T cell receptor beta chain is drawn from a study of T cells in Graves' hyperthyroidism and ophthalmopathy. Broader study findings: The model's output predicted ophthalmopathy at a median of roughly seven months prior to onset. Appearing also in blood were most of the thyroid clonotypes expanded above 0.001.

Exclusion criteria comprised uncontrolled infection, other autoimmune disease, pregnancy or lactation. The diagnostic basis comprised clinical symptoms, serum thyroxine and TRAb, thyroid ultrasound and orbital computed tomography. V dropped 2 bases and J dropped 7 bases, with 8 bases sitting between them. Looked up from germline, CDR1 is SGHAT and CDR2 is FQNNGV. The CDR3 contains 13 residues. This clonotype was counted a few times. What it binds is not known. Researchers took RNA transcripts and amplified the TCR beta CDR3 regions from them. First-round RT-PCR targeting the TCR CDR3 was performed with the HTBI primer set. One entry per CDR3 protein, called by TCRdb with MiXCR from the multiplex PCR reads. The sample yields approximately 560,000 distinct CDR3 sequences, about half seen once.

V and J are TRBV11-2 and TRBJ1-4; D unresolved. Sequenced material: peripheral blood or thyroid tissue (not recorded which). The clonotype comes from a woman aged 18-29 years with Graves' hyperthyroidism. The CDR3 reads CASSLRGLEKLFF. In DNA form, the CDR3 reads TGTGCCAGCAGCTTACGAGGGCTTGAAAAACTGTTTTTT.